This T cell receptor beta chain was sequenced during a study of blood T cell repertoires in COVID-19. The protocol was immunoSEQ multiplex PCR, while the TCRdb copy is restricted to in-frame clones and leaves out a portion. The table shows about 480,000 clones, with 70% to 90% occurring only once. Germline lookup yields CDR1 KGHDR and CDR2 SFDVKD. This CDR3 region has 12 residues. V was clipped by 5 bases and J by 3 bases, with 6 bases between them. Source material: peripheral blood. The chain links TRBV24-1 to TRBJ1-1, with no clear D. This clonotype was sampled from a woman in her forties or fifties with COVID-19, enrolled during active disease. The CDR3 loop reads CATSAQDTEAFF. Written as DNA, the CDR3 is TGTGCCACCAGTGCCCAGGACACTGAAGCTTTCTTT.